This TCR beta chain derives from a study of T cell responses to AZD1222 COVID-19 vaccine. Assay used: immunoSEQ multiplex PCR; TCRdb lists only in-frame clones, some missing. In the table there are some 120,000 clones, over 75% of which are singletons. The sample in question was peripheral blood, obtained 28 days after the second dose of the MenACWY control vaccine. The sequence derives from an adult who received the MenACWY meningococcal vaccine as a control.

CDR3 DNA sequence: TGTGCCAGCAGCTTAGGGGGTCAGCCCCAGCATTTT. Its translation is CASSLGGQPQHF. J is TRBJ1-5 and V is TRBV7-8; D is undetermined. The CDR3 runs 12 residues. With 1 base removed from V and 6 bases from J, the gap between germline ends came to 4 bases. The germline V gene has CDR1 SGHVS and CDR2 FQNEAQ.